The present TCR beta chain was sequenced within a study of T cell changes during pregnancy in multiple sclerosis. Per germline, CDR1 MGHRA and CDR2 YSYEKL. J gave up 2 bases and V 1 base, and 12 bases lay outside the gene matches. CDR3 length: 18 residues. Assay: immunoSEQ multiplex PCR; the TCRdb copy retains only in-frame clones and omits some. The data contain roughly 110,000 clones, less than 95% of them singletons. The chain employs TRBV4-1 and TRBJ2-5, with 8 bases lining up with TRBD2. The sequences come from peripheral blood, collected in the third trimester of pregnancy. The source of this sequence is a female donor in good health, enrolled as a control in a pregnancy study. CDR3 region: CASSQVLVAGSPQETQYF. CDR3 nucleotide sequence: TGCGCCAGCAGCCAAGTCCTCGTAGCGGGGAGTCCTCAAGAGACCCAGTACTTC.